What follows is one T cell receptor (beta chain) and its context. Its antigen remains unknown. CDR1 is SGHRS, CDR2 YFSETQ, per germline. V was trimmed by 0 bases and J by 4 bases, leaving 8 bases between them. The CDR3 length is 14 residues. This specimen belongs to a study of regulatory T cells in long-lasting Graves disease. Study-level results: New patients shared 966 public clonotypes, and persistent patients shared more, with about 2,700. Among samples with persistent disease, TRBV28, TRBJ1-2 and TRBJ2-5 were favored.

Sequencing libraries for TCR beta were prepared with iRepertoire HTBI primers and Arm-PCR of CDR3 regions. TCRdb re-analysed the multiplex PCR reads in MiXCR, keeping a single row per CDR3 protein. The sample consists of roughly 700,000 distinct CDR3 sequences, around 30% of them appearing once. Noted time point: persistent/refractory GD, antithyroid drugs over 5 years with positive TRAb. Extracted PBMC RNA gave rise to the TCR library. Patients with Graves' disease were diagnosed by American Thyroid Association guidelines. The sample here was peripheral blood mononuclear cells (PBMCs), taken when the disease was refractory, from a patient treated with antithyroid drugs. The origin of this receptor is a female donor with Graves disease. The chain links TRBV5-1 to TRBJ1-3, with a possible D match to TRBD1 (6 bases). CDR3 in amino acids: CASSLDGQGNTIYF. DNA for the CDR3: TGCGCCAGCAGCTTGGATGGACAGGGAAACACCATATATTTT.